The 7 T cell receptor beta chains given below trace back to one sample, sequenced in a study of T-cell reconstitution after alpha-beta-depleted transplantation in children. Unique molecular identifiers were incorporated into the prepared TCRbeta library. TCRdb reprocessed the PCR reads via MiXCR and lists one record per CDR3 protein. The sample contains some 390,000 distinct CDR3 sequences, 20% of which appear only once. Here the sequenced sample was PBMCs from the stem cell graft donor, taken from the stem cell graft. The receptor set was obtained from a human donor who donated a stem cell graft to a child with acute myeloid leukemia.

This clonotype was detected only a few times. The chain combines TRBV29-1 with TRBJ2-2; D gene uncertain. This CDR3 region has 16 residues. Germline V gene sequence: CDR1 SQVTM, CDR2 ANQGSEA. V gave up 7 bases and J gave up 0 bases, with 18 bases separating them. The CDR3 loop reads CSALIPETANTGELFF. The CDR3 DNA reads as TGCAGCGCCCTCATACCCGAGACCGCGAACACCGGGGAGCTGTTTTTT.

This clonotype was seen ten or more times. The V call is TRBV5-1, the J call TRBJ1-5, with D maybe TRBD1 (5 bases). V shed 0 bases and J shed 7 bases, with 11 bases lying between them. This CDR3 contains 14 residues. In germline, CDR1 is SGHRS, CDR2 YFSETQ. The CDR3 DNA reads TGCGCCAGCAGCTTGGGAGGGGATGGACAGCCCCAGCATTTT. It yields the protein CASSLGGDGQPQHF.

This clonotype occurred many times. The rearrangement uses TRBV12-3 or TRBV12-4 and TRBJ2-1, with D maybe TRBD1 (8 bases). V was shortened by 7 bases and J by 9 bases, with 22 bases between the two germline ends. The CDR3 is made up of 15 amino acids. The CDR3 coding sequence is TGTGCCAGCACCCTCTCCGGACAGGGAGGGGCTGAGCAGTTCTTC. This translates into CASTLSGQGGAEQFF.

This clonotype was seen many times. CDR3 region: CSARKDYTDTQYF. The CDR3, as DNA: TGCAGTGCTAGAAAGGACTACACAGATACGCAGTATTTT. This chain connects TRBV20-1 to TRBJ2-3; perhaps TRBD2 as D (6 bases). Per germline, CDR1 DFQATT and CDR2 SNEGSKA (reference sequence). V dropped 2 bases and J dropped 2 bases, with 8 bases sitting between them. This CDR3 is 13 amino acids long.

The chain couples TRBV14 to TRBJ2-1, with D perhaps matching TRBD2 (6 bases). V was pared by 0 bases and J by 8 bases, with 8 bases between. Germline V gene lookup returns CDR1 SGHDN and CDR2 FVKESK. This CDR3 contains 13 residues. CDR3 loop: CASSQDWGDEQFF. CDR3 bases: TGTGCCAGCAGCCAAGACTGGGGGGATGAGCAGTTCTTC.

This clonotype appeared a few times. The chain couples TRBV28 to TRBJ1-4, with D possibly TRBD1 on 6 matching bases. The CDR3 totals 12 residues. The V and J ends lost 6 bases and 8 bases respectively, with 10 bases between them. Germline CDR1 reads MDHEN; CDR2 reads SYDVKM. CDR3 protein: CASRQGSEKLFF. In nucleotides, the CDR3 is TGTGCCAGCAGACAGGGTTCGGAAAAACTGTTTTTT.

This clonotype was counted many times. This chain connects TRBV4-2 to TRBJ2-7; 11 bases align to TRBD1. Trimming took 5 bases from V and 5 from J; bases not matched to a gene: 14. Germline V gives CDR1 LGHNA, CDR2 YNFKEQ. The CDR3 contains 17 residues. CDR3 sequence (DNA): TGTGCCAGCAGCATTTCCTTACCGGGACAGGGGGTCGACGAGCAGTACTTC. It is translated as CASSISLPGQGVDEQYF.